This is a list of T cell receptor beta chains from one sample in a study of shared clonotypes between healthy human individuals. TCRdb's table, derived via immunoSEQ multiplex PCR, lists solely in-frame clones and lacks some. The table includes approximately 640,000 clones, about 90% detected once. Sequenced sample: memory CD8+ T cells from PBMCs. The receptors were sampled from a man younger than 35 in good health. Some clones in this sample may be carry-over from other donors' samples. Each CDR3 is given with its conserved first and last residue. D genes are given only for firm matches. Clone size is not always given. Where it is, it says once, few, many or a class for expanded clones.

D gene: -
J gene: TRBJ2-3
CDR3 length: 16
clone size: -
V gene: TRBV7-9
CDR3 protein: CASSLETLRGTDTQYF
CDR3 DNA: TGTGCCAGCAGCCTAGAGACCCTGAGGGGCACAGATACGCAGTATTTT

D gene: -
J gene: TRBJ2-7
CDR3 length: 16
clone size: -
V gene: TRBV5-1
CDR3 protein: CASRTSPGRRTYEQYF
CDR3 DNA: TGCGCCAGCAGAACGAGTCCGGGACGGAGGACCTACGAGCAGTACTTC

D gene: -
J gene: TRBJ2-1
CDR3 length: 13
clone size: -
V gene: TRBV7-2
CDR3 protein: CASSLGISGEQFF
CDR3 DNA: TGTGCCAGCAGCTTAGGCATCAGTGGGGAGCAGTTCTTC

D gene: -
J gene: TRBJ2-3
CDR3 length: 17
clone size: -
V gene: TRBV4-3
CDR3 protein: CASSQELRLGGTDTQYF
CDR3 DNA: TGCGCCAGCAGCCAAGAGTTGAGGCTAGGGGGCACAGATACGCAGTATTTT

D gene: TRBD2
J gene: TRBJ2-2
CDR3 length: 14
clone size: -
V gene: TRBV27
CDR3 protein: CASAGRENTGELFF
CDR3 DNA: TGTGCCAGCGCGGGGAGGGAAAACACCGGGGAGCTGTTTTTT

D gene: TRBD2
J gene: TRBJ2-1
CDR3 length: 16
clone size: many
V gene: TRBV10-3
CDR3 protein: CAISVSGLAAYNEQFF
CDR3 DNA: TGTGCCATCAGTGTTTCGGGACTAGCGGCCTACAATGAGCAGTTCTTC

D gene: TRBD2
J gene: TRBJ2-1
CDR3 length: 15
clone size: -
V gene: TRBV4-1
CDR3 protein: CASSPDLGLAHEQFF
CDR3 DNA: TGCGCCAGCAGCCCGGACTTGGGACTAGCCCATGAGCAGTTCTTC

D gene: -
J gene: TRBJ2-3
CDR3 length: 14
clone size: -
V gene: TRBV7-9
CDR3 protein: CASSLPHRTDTQYF
CDR3 DNA: TGTGCCAGCAGCTTACCACACCGCACAGATACGCAGTATTTT

D gene: TRBD1
J gene: TRBJ2-7
CDR3 length: 14
clone size: -
V gene: TRBV6-6
CDR3 protein: CASSGDRAHYEQYF
CDR3 DNA: TGTGCCAGCAGTGGGGACAGGGCTCACTACGAGCAGTACTTC

D gene: TRBD1
J gene: TRBJ2-2
CDR3 length: 15
clone size: -
V gene: TRBV7-6
CDR3 protein: CASSSRGLGTGELFF
CDR3 DNA: TGTGCCAGCAGCTCCAGGGGGCTGGGCACCGGGGAGCTGTTTTTT

D gene: TRBD1
J gene: TRBJ2-3
CDR3 length: 15
clone size: -
V gene: TRBV6-5
CDR3 protein: CASRPDRDNTDTQYF
CDR3 DNA: TGTGCCAGCCGACCGGACAGGGACAACACAGATACGCAGTATTTT

D gene: TRBD2
J gene: TRBJ2-7
CDR3 length: 16
clone size: -
V gene: TRBV9
CDR3 protein: CASSEGLAATNYEQYF
CDR3 DNA: TGTGCCAGCAGCGAGGGACTAGCGGCAACCAACTACGAGCAGTACTTC

D gene: TRBD2
J gene: TRBJ2-7
CDR3 length: 18
clone size: -
V gene: TRBV16
CDR3 protein: CASSQYGGLAGEAYEQYF
CDR3 DNA: TGTGCCAGCAGCCAATACGGAGGACTAGCGGGAGAAGCCTACGAGCAGTACTTC

D gene: -
J gene: TRBJ1-1
CDR3 length: 14
clone size: -
V gene: TRBV30
CDR3 protein: CAWSVLNPGTEAFF
CDR3 DNA: TGTGCCTGGAGTGTACTCAATCCGGGGACTGAAGCTTTCTTT

D gene: -
J gene: TRBJ1-2
CDR3 length: 14
clone size: -
V gene: TRBV6-1
CDR3 protein: CASSRIAGPDGYTF
CDR3 DNA: TGTGCCAGCAGTCGAATCGCAGGGCCGGATGGCTACACCTTC

D gene: -
J gene: TRBJ1-2
CDR3 length: 15
clone size: -
V gene: TRBV7-9
CDR3 protein: CASSLTRDGKFGYTF
CDR3 DNA: TGTGCCAGCAGCTTGACCCGGGACGGGAAGTTCGGCTACACCTTC

D gene: -
J gene: TRBJ1-2
CDR3 length: 11
clone size: once
V gene: TRBV29-1
CDR3 protein: CSVLLLGGYTF
CDR3 DNA: TGCAGCGTTCTCTTGTTGGGGGGCTACACCTTC

D gene: TRBD1
J gene: TRBJ2-5
CDR3 length: 15
clone size: -
V gene: TRBV9
CDR3 protein: CASSIGTGDIETQYF
CDR3 DNA: TGTGCCAGCAGCATCGGGACAGGGGATATAGAGACCCAGTACTTC

D gene: -
J gene: TRBJ2-2
CDR3 length: 15
clone size: -
V gene: TRBV10-3
CDR3 protein: CAISESRGAIGELFF
CDR3 DNA: TGTGCCATCAGTGAGTCGAGGGGCGCGATCGGGGAGCTGTTTTTT

D gene: TRBD2
J gene: TRBJ2-1
CDR3 length: 15
clone size: -
V gene: TRBV7-9
CDR3 protein: CASSTGLAGYNEQFF
CDR3 DNA: TGTGCCAGCAGCACGGGACTAGCGGGGTACAATGAGCAGTTCTTC

D gene: TRBD1
J gene: TRBJ2-1
CDR3 length: 15
clone size: -
V gene: TRBV9
CDR3 protein: CASSVGTGWGNEQFF
CDR3 DNA: TGTGCCAGCAGCGTAGGGACAGGGTGGGGCAATGAGCAGTTCTTC

D gene: TRBD1
J gene: TRBJ2-7
CDR3 length: 14
clone size: -
V gene: TRBV29-1
CDR3 protein: CSVDSGQGSYEQYF
CDR3 DNA: TGCAGCGTTGATAGCGGACAGGGAAGCTACGAGCAGTACTTC

D gene: TRBD1
J gene: TRBJ1-5
CDR3 length: 14
clone size: -
V gene: TRBV27
CDR3 protein: CASRLGGTAQPQHF
CDR3 DNA: TGTGCCAGCAGACTAGGGGGGACAGCTCAGCCCCAGCATTTT